This entry features one TCR beta chain sequence. Its target is not known. The data were obtained in a study of blood T cells in healthy people across ages. PCR was performed a second time for roughly 6 to 12 cycles using a sample-barcoded 5' primer and a J-beta primer mix. A 12-random-nucleotide template-switch adaptor tagged each cDNA molecule. In TCRdb, the 5' RACE reads were re-called with MiXCR into one record per CDR3 protein. Of around 2 million distinct CDR3 sequences in the sample, about two fifths are singletons; the top ten hold more than 20%. The CDR3 contains 18 residues. Trimming removed 3 bases from V and 0 bases from J, with 15 bases in between. CDR1 and CDR2 from the germline V gene are ENHRY and SYGVKD. The study's findings and limits: Possibly, changes in expanded clonotypes were confounded because donor CMV status was unknown. Roughly linearly, TCR beta diversity per million T cells fell as age increased.

The rearrangement uses TRBV10-3 and TRBJ2-6; no clear D. Sequencing was done on a sample of blood. This receptor was identified in a human donor in good health. CDR3 in amino acids: CAISDHTEARSGANVLTF. In nucleotides, the CDR3 is TGTGCCATCAGTGACCACACAGAGGCCCGCTCTGGGGCCAACGTCCTGACTTTC.